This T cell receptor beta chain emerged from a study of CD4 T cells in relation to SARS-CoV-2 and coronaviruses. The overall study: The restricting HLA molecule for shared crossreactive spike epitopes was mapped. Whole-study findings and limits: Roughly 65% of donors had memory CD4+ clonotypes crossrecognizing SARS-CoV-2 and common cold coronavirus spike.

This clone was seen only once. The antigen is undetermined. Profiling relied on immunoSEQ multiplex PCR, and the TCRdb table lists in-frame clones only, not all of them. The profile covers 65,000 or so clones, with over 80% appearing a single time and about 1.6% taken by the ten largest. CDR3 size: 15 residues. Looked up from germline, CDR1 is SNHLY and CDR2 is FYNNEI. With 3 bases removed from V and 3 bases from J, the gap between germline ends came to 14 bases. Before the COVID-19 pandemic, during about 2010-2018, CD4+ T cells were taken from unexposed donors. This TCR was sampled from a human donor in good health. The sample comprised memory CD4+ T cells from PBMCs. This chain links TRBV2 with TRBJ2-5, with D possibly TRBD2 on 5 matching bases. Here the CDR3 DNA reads TGTGCCAGCAGTGATATGGCGGTGGGAGAAGAGACCCAGTACTTC. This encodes CASSDMAVGEETQYF.